These 10 T cell receptor beta chains share one sample of origin, sequenced in a study of shared clonotypes between healthy human individuals. The method was immunoSEQ multiplex PCR; TCRdb's version includes in-frame clones alone and lacks a portion of them. This table has 2 million to 2.5 million clones, 85% to 95% appearing once. Positive CCR7 selection of CD45RO-negative cells yielded the naive CD8 cells, and terminally differentiated effector memory CD45RA+ cells were excluded. Input material: naive CD8+ T cells from PBMCs. The receptors were gathered from a man between 18 and 29 years old in good health. Some clones in this sample may be carry-over from other donors' samples.

A word on this clone: Other nucleotide sequences from this sample produce the same CDR3. The chain uses TRBV2 and TRBJ1-5; no definite D call. The CDR3 has 11 residues. V lost 4 bases and J 6 bases, leaving 4 bases between the germline ends. The germline V gene encodes CDR1 SNHLY and CDR2 FYNNEI. The DNA for the CDR3 is TGTGCCAGCAGTGGCGGTCAGCCCCAGCATTTT. Amino acids: CASSGGQPQHF.

The rearrangement joins TRBV4-2 to TRBJ2-2, with TRBD2 matching over 7 bases. The CDR3 has 17 amino acids. Germline lookup yields CDR1 LGHNA and CDR2 YNFKEQ. J gave up 2 bases and V 2 bases, and 8 bases lay outside the gene matches. CDR3 sequence reads: CASSQRGPSGNTGELFF. The CDR3 DNA reads as TGTGCCAGCAGCCAAAGAGGGCCTAGCGGTAACACCGGGGAGCTGTTTTTT.

This chain joins TRBV4-3 and TRBJ2-5, with D uncertain. Trimming took off 0 bases at V and 0 bases at J, with 17 bases between the two ends. CDR3 length equals 18 residues. Germline CDR1 reads LGHNA; CDR2 reads YSLEER. Here the CDR3 reads CASSQEEGVAGNQETQYF. The CDR3 DNA sequence: TGCGCCAGCAGCCAAGAAGAAGGTGTGGCAGGAAACCAAGAGACCCAGTACTTC.

The chain uses TRBV19 and TRBJ2-7; 9 nucleotides match TRBD2. CDR1 is LNHDA and CDR2 is SQIVND in the germline V gene (reference sequence). The V gene end was trimmed by 5 bases and the J gene end by 5 bases; junction bases not matched to a gene: 13. This CDR3 has 16 residues. The CDR3 sequence is CASSPEWREGTHEQYF. Here the CDR3 DNA reads TGTGCCAGTAGTCCTGAGTGGCGGGAGGGTACCCACGAGCAGTACTTC.

V usage is TRBV9 and J usage is TRBJ1-1, with 8 bases identical to TRBD1. The germline CDR1 and CDR2 sequences are SGDLS and YYNGEE. Trimming took 2 bases from V and 4 from J; bases not matched to a gene: 4. The CDR3 sequence is 14 residues long. In DNA form, the CDR3 reads TGTGCCAGCAGCGTGGGGACAGGAATCACTGAAGCTTTCTTT. It specifies CASSVGTGITEAFF.

This clone was detected a few times. This chain joins TRBV7-8 and TRBJ2-2; D may be TRBD1 (5 bases). The V end lost 1 base, the J end lost 0 bases, and 6 bases lay between the germline ends. The V gene's germline CDR1 is SGHVS and CDR2 FQNEAQ. The CDR3 covers 15 residues. Here the CDR3 reads CASSLGTSNTGELFF. DNA for the CDR3: TGTGCCAGCAGCTTAGGGACATCGAACACCGGGGAGCTGTTTTTT. The full variable domain, its missing parts supplied by reference TRBV7-8 and TRBJ2-2, is GAGVSQSPRYKVAKRGQDVALRCDPISGHVSLFWYQQALGQGPEFLTYFQNEAQLDKSGLPSDRFFAERPEGSVSTLKIQRTQQEDSAVYLCASSLGTSNTGELFFGEGSRLTVL.

The chain has TRBV20-1 and TRBJ2-1, with D perhaps matching TRBD2 (6 bases). This CDR3 comprises 11 residues. Germline V gene lookup returns CDR1 DFQATT and CDR2 SNEGSKA (reference sequence). Here the CDR3 DNA reads TGCAGCATACTAGCCCGGGGTGAGCAGTTCTTC. Encoded protein: CSILARGEQFF.

This clone was detected only once. The rearrangement uses TRBV27 and TRBJ2-3, with D unclear. The germline V and J ends were trimmed by 8 bases and 0 bases, with 12 bases remaining between them. In germline, CDR1 is MNHEY, CDR2 SMNVEV (reference sequence). The CDR3 consists of 14 residues. CDR3 loop: CASGSLFSTDTQYF. The CDR3 region has the DNA TGTGCCAGCGGGTCGCTTTTTAGCACAGATACGCAGTATTTT.

V is TRBV27 and J is TRBJ2-1, with TRBD2 identical over 12 bases. This CDR3 contains 14 residues. Germline V gene sequence: CDR1 MNHEY, CDR2 SMNVEV (reference sequence). Trimming at V came to 6 bases and at J to 15 bases, leaving 12 bases not matched to a gene. CDR3: CASSLGLAGPRRFF. The DNA of the CDR3 is TGTGCCAGCAGCCTGGGACTAGCGGGTCCTAGGCGGTTCTTC.

The CDR3 DNA follows: TGTGCCAGCAGTGAAGGGTGGACTAGCGGGAGTGAGCAGTTCTTC. Its translation: CASSEGWTSGSEQFF. The chain carries TRBV2 and TRBJ2-1; 13 bases are shared with TRBD2. J gave up 9 bases and V 1 base, and 3 bases lay outside the gene matches. Per germline, CDR1 SNHLY and CDR2 FYNNEI. This CDR3 region has 15 residues. Looking up the rest from reference TRBV2 and TRBJ2-1 gives the full variable domain: EPEVTQTPSHQVTQMGQEVILRCVPISNHLYFYWYRQILGQKVEFLVSFYNNEISEKSEIFDDQFSVERPDGSNFTLKIRSTKLEDSAMYFCASSEGWTSGSEQFFGPGTRLTVL.